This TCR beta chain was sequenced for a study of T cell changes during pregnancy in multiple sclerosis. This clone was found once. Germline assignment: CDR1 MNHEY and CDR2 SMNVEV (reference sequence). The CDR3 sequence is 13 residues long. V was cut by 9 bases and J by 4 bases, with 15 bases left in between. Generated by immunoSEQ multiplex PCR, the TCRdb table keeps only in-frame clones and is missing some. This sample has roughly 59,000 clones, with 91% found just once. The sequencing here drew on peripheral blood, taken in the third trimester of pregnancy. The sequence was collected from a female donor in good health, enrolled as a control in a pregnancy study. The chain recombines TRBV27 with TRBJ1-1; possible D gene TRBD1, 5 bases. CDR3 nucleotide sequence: TGTGCCAGTAATGGCCCCGGGGGCACTGAAGCTTTCTTT. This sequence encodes CASNGPGGTEAFF.